This T cell receptor (beta chain) was profiled in a study of T cells in Graves' hyperthyroidism and ophthalmopathy. The CDR3 loop spans 16 amino acids. Trimming pared 0 bases from V and 6 bases from J, leaving 18 bases between. Germline CDR1 is DFQATT and CDR2 is SNEGSKA (reference sequence). The PBMCs were sourced from fresh peripheral blood (about 9.6 ml). Worth noting for this clonotype: What it binds is unknown.

Study-wide points: Ophthalmopathy prediction by the model preceded onset by a median approximately 6.9 months.

The CDR3 regions of TCR beta were amplified from RNA transcripts. A set of HTBI primers served as the primers for a first-round RT-PCR of the TCR CDR3. Via MiXCR, TCRdb re-called the multiplex PCR reads, giving one row per CDR3 protein. The sample comprises about 710,000 distinct CDR3 sequences, about 17% of which are singletons, and under 9.5% rests with the top ten. This TCR came from a man between 18 and 29 years old with Graves' hyperthyroidism. V usage is TRBV20-1 and J usage is TRBJ2-1; possibly TRBD1 for D (5 bases). Source material: blood. The CDR3 loop is CSARDIRGLPINEQFF. CDR3 nucleotide sequence: TGCAGTGCTAGAGATATAAGGGGCCTACCCATCAATGAGCAGTTCTTC.